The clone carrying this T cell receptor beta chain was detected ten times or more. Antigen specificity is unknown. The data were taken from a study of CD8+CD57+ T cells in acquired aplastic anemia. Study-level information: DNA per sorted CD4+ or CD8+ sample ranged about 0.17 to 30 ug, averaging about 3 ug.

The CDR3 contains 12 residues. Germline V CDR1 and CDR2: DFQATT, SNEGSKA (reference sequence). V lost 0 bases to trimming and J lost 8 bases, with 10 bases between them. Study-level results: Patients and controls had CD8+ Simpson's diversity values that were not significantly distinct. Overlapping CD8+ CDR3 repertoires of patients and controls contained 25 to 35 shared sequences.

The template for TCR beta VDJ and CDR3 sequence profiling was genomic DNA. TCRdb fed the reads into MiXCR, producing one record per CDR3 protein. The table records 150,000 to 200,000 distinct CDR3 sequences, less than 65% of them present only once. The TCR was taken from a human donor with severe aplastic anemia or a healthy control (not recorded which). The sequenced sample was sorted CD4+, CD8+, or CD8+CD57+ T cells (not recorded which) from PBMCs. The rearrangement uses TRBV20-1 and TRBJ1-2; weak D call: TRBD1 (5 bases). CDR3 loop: CSARDRVEGYTF. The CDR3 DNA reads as TGCAGTGCTAGAGACAGGGTAGAAGGCTACACCTTC.